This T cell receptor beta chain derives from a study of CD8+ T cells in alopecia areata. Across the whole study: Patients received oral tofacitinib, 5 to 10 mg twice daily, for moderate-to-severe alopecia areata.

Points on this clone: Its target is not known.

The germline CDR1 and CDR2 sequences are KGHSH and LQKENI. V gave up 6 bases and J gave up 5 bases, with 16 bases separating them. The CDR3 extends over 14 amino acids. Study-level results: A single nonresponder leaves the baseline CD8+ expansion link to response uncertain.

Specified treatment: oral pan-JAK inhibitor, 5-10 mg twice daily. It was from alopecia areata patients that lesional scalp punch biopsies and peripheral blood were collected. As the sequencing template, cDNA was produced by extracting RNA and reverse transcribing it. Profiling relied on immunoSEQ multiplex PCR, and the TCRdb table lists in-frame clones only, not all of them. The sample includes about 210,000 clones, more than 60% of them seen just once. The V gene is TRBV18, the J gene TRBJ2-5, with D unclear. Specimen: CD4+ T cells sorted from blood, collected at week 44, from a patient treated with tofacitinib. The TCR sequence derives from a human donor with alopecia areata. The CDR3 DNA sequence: TGTGCCAGCTCCCATTCACGGAACGAGGAGACCCAGTACTTC. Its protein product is CASSHSRNEETQYF. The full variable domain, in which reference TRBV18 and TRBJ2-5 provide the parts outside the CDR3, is NAGVMQNPRHLVRRRGQEARLRCSPMKGHSHVYWYRQLPEEGLKFMVYLQKENIIDESGMPKERFSAEFPKEGPSILRIQQVVRGDSAAYFCASSHSRNEETQYFGPGTRLLVL.